This T cell receptor (beta chain) was sequenced for a study of identical twins. General study findings and limits: Twins showed weaker excess sharing in their beta out-of-frame sequences.

TCRdb re-called the 5' RACE reads through MiXCR, storing one row per CDR3 protein. The sample carries about 220,000 distinct CDR3 sequences, around 6.5% recorded once. A word on this clonotype: Its cognate antigen is unknown.

The CDR3 contains 18 residues. J lost 0 bases, V lost 0 bases, and 8 bases had no gene match. The germline V gene has CDR1 ENHRY and CDR2 SYGVKD. The sample also formed part of further work on T cells expressing NK-cell markers.

V and J are TRBV10-3 and TRBJ2-3; 8 bases agree with TRBD2. The TCR comes from a woman between 18 and 29 years old in good health. The sequencing sample was made of CD8+ T cells sorted from blood. In DNA form, the CDR3 reads TGTGCCATCAGTGAGTCAAAAGAACTAGCGGAAAGCACAGATACGCAGTATTTT. Encoded protein: CAISESKELAESTDTQYF.